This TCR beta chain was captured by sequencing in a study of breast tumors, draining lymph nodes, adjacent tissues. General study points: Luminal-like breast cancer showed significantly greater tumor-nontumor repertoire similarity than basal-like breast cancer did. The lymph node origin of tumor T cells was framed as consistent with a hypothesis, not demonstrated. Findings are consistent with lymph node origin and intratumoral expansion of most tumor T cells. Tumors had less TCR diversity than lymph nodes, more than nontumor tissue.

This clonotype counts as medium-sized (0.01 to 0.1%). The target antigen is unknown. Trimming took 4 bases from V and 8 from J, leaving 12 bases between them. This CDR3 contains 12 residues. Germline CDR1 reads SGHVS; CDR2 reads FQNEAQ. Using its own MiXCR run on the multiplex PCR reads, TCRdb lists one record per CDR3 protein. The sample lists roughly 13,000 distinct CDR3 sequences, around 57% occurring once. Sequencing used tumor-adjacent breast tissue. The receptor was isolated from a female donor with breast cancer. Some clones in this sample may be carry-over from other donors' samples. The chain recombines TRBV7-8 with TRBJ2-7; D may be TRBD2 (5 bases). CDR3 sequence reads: CASSSEGGKQYF. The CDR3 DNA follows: TGTGCCAGCAGCTCCGAGGGTGGTAAGCAGTACTTC.